Listed below are T cell receptor beta chains from one sample, sequenced in a study of shared clonotypes between healthy human individuals. The assay was immunoSEQ multiplex PCR, and TCRdb's table has in-frame clones only and misses some. The data hold around 990,000 clones, with around three quarters observed a single time. Sequenced: memory CD4+ T cells from PBMCs. The receptors shown here come from a man between 18 and 35 years old in good health. Some clones in this sample may be carry-over from other donors' samples. Each CDR3 is given with its conserved first and last residue. A D gene is named only where the DNA matches it firmly. The size of a clone is reported for some rows only, either as once, few or many, or as a class for expanded clones.

clone_size d_call j_call v_call cdr3_aa cdr3_nt
. . TRBJ2-7 TRBV5-1 CASSLEGVDEQYF TGCGCCAGCAGCTTGGAGGGGGTCGACGAGCAGTACTTC
once . TRBJ2-7 TRBV29-1 CSVASVQSSYEQYF TGCAGCGTTGCTTCCGTCCAGAGCTCCTACGAGCAGTACTTC
. . TRBJ2-3 TRBV5-1 CASSRRSTDTQYF TGCGCCAGCAGCCGAAGAAGCACAGATACGCAGTATTTT
once TRBD1 TRBJ2-1 TRBV6-1 CASPGTDYNEQFF TGTGCCAGCCCCGGGACAGACTACAATGAGCAGTTCTTC
. TRBD1 TRBJ1-1 TRBV5-1 CASSLSGQLNTEAFF TGCGCCAGCAGCTTGTCGGGACAGCTGAACACTGAAGCTTTCTTT
. . TRBJ2-6 TRBV5-4 CASSLGGGQAGANVLTF TGTGCCAGCAGCTTGGGCGGTGGGCAGGCTGGGGCCAACGTCCTGACTTTC
many . TRBJ1-2 TRBV4-3 CASSQESGAYYGYTF TGCGCCAGCAGCCAAGAGTCGGGGGCCTACTATGGCTACACCTTC
. . TRBJ1-1 TRBV5-1 CASSHGGMDTEAFF TGCGCCAGCAGCCACGGAGGGATGGACACTGAAGCTTTCTTT
. TRBD2 TRBJ2-7 TRBV10-1 CASSEHSAGEVEQYF TGCGCCAGCAGTGAGCACTCGGCGGGAGAGGTCGAGCAGTACTTC
once . TRBJ2-5 TRBV29-1 CSVERSGEETQYF TGCAGCGTTGAACGGTCGGGAGAAGAGACCCAGTACTTC
. . TRBJ1-2 TRBV2 CASSLYSREGGNGYTF TGTGCCAGCAGTCTCTACTCCCGGGAAGGGGGTAATGGCTACACCTTC
. TRBD1 TRBJ1-3 TRBV4-3 CASSQAGGPGNTIYF TGCGCCAGCAGCCAAGCAGGGGGCCCTGGAAACACCATATATTTT
. TRBD2 TRBJ2-3 TRBV5-1 CASSYPSGSIADTQYF TGCGCCAGCAGCTACCCTAGCGGGAGTATCGCAGATACGCAGTATTTT
few TRBD1 TRBJ1-1 TRBV7-3 CASSPGQRDEAFF TGTGCCAGCAGCCCGGGACAGAGGGATGAAGCTTTCTTT
. TRBD1 TRBJ1-1 TRBV30 CAWSVRQGAPNTEAFF TGTGCCTGGAGTGTAAGACAGGGGGCACCGAACACTGAAGCTTTCTTT
. TRBD1 TRBJ1-3 TRBV28 CASSLSGQGVYAGNTIYF TGTGCCAGCAGTTTATCAGGACAGGGTGTGTATGCTGGAAACACCATATATTTT
. . TRBJ2-7 TRBV6-5 CASSQGQSSLEQYF TGTGCCAGCAGCCAAGGACAATCTAGCCTCGAGCAGTACTTC
. . TRBJ2-1 TRBV7-6 CASSLGTLNEQFF TGTGCCAGCAGCTTGGGGACTTTAAATGAGCAGTTCTTC
. . TRBJ2-7 TRBV27 CASGAGLGSYEQYF TGTGCCAGCGGGGCGGGGTTGGGTTCCTACGAGCAGTACTTC
. . TRBJ2-1 TRBV27 CASKPPAQWSNNEQFF TGTGCCAGCAAACCCCCCGCTCAATGGAGTAACAATGAGCAGTTCTTC
few . TRBJ2-7 TRBV2 CASSANTYEQYF TGTGCCAGCAGTGCTAACACCTACGAGCAGTACTTC
. . TRBJ2-5 TRBV5-4 CASSSSQSETQYF TGTGCCAGCAGCTCCTCTCAGTCGGAGACCCAGTACTTC
. . TRBJ1-1 TRBV18 CASSTSRAGNTEAFF TGTGCCAGCTCTACCAGTAGAGCAGGGAACACTGAAGCTTTCTTT
. TRBD2 TRBJ2-3 TRBV9 CASSVAPTSRITDTQYF TGTGCCAGCAGCGTAGCGCCGACTAGCAGAATCACAGATACGCAGTATTTT
. . TRBJ1-5 TRBV5-6 CASSRAGDSNQSQHF TGTGCCAGCAGCCGTGCAGGGGATAGCAATCAGTCCCAGCATTTT
. TRBD2 TRBJ2-2 TRBV11-2 CASSSVKTSAPGELFF TGTGCCAGCAGCTCGGTCAAGACTAGCGCACCCGGGGAGCTGTTTTTT
once . TRBJ1-1 TRBV7-2 CASSLDPGNTEAFF TGTGCCAGCAGCCTGGACCCGGGGAACACTGAAGCTTTCTTT
. . TRBJ1-2 TRBV12-2 CASRFLGRQVPNYGYTF TGTGCAAGTCGCTTCCTAGGTCGGCAGGTCCCTAACTATGGCTACACCTTC
. . TRBJ2-1 TRBV29-1 CSVGSNEQFF TGCAGCGTTGGAAGTAATGAGCAGTTCTTC
. TRBD1 TRBJ1-3 TRBV7-9 CASSLTGTGMSSGNTIYF TGTGCCAGCAGCTTGACCGGGACAGGTATGAGCTCTGGAAACACCATATATTTT
. . TRBJ2-2 TRBV21-1 CASGEVLGQPNTGELFF TGTGCCAGCGGCGAGGTACTGGGACAGCCGAACACCGGGGAGCTGTTTTTT
. . TRBJ2-5 TRBV7-3 CASSLLGETQYF TGTGCCAGCAGCTTACTGGGAGAGACCCAGTACTTC
. . TRBJ2-1 TRBV28 CASSLNGRGTYNEQFF TGTGCCAGCAGTTTAAACGGGAGAGGGACCTACAATGAGCAGTTCTTC
. TRBD2 TRBJ2-2 TRBV5-1 CASSWLAGADGELFF TGCGCCAGCAGCTGGCTAGCGGGAGCGGACGGGGAGCTGTTTTTT
. . TRBJ1-1 TRBV28 CASTNGGARGTEAFF TGTGCCAGCACCAATGGGGGGGCCAGGGGCACTGAAGCTTTCTTT
. TRBD2 TRBJ2-1 TRBV7-2 CASRSSGRVNEQFF TGTGCCAGCAGAAGTAGCGGGAGGGTAAATGAGCAGTTCTTC
. . TRBJ1-1 TRBV7-9 CASSPLPQSNTEAFF TGTGCCAGCAGCCCCCTCCCTCAGAGCAACACTGAAGCTTTCTTT
few . TRBJ2-1 TRBV5-4 CASSLVPAEEQFF TGTGCCAGCAGCTTGGTCCCCGCAGAGGAGCAGTTCTTC
. . TRBJ1-6 TRBV30 CAWSAPDPTLHF TGTGCCTGGAGCGCACCTGACCCAACCCTCCACTTT
. TRBD1 TRBJ2-3 TRBV5-1 CASSLKSTGAVDTQYF TGCGCCAGCAGCTTGAAATCAACAGGGGCGGTAGATACGCAGTATTTT
. . TRBJ1-1 TRBV11-2 CASSLAFASEAFF TGTGCCAGCAGCTTAGCCTTCGCTTCTGAAGCTTTCTTT
. . TRBJ1-5 TRBV2 CASSEQQLNWGNQPQHF TGTGCCAGCAGTGAACAACAATTAAACTGGGGCAATCAGCCCCAGCATTTT
many . TRBJ2-7 TRBV15 CATSRGAVYNYEQYF TGTGCCACCAGCAGAGGGGCGGTCTACAACTACGAGCAGTACTTC
. . TRBJ2-6 TRBV4-3 CASSQDLLAGRSGANVLTF TGCGCCAGCAGCCAAGATCTCTTGGCGGGGAGATCTGGGGCCAACGTCCTGACTTTC
few . TRBJ1-2 TRBV19 CASSRKQGKYGYTF TGTGCCAGTAGTAGGAAACAGGGAAAGTATGGCTACACCTTC
. . TRBJ2-1 TRBV14 CASSQDVGRSYNEQFF TGTGCCAGCAGCCAAGATGTAGGTAGATCCTACAATGAGCAGTTCTTC
. . TRBJ2-6 TRBV4-2 CASSQDSGGRFSGANVLTF TGTGCCAGCAGCCAAGATTCTGGCGGTAGATTTTCTGGGGCCAACGTCCTGACTTTC
. . TRBJ2-1 TRBV9 CASSVTSRNEQFF TGTGCCAGCAGCGTAACTAGCCGGAATGAGCAGTTCTTC
. TRBD2 TRBJ2-7 TRBV7-2 CASSTSAGGPYEQYF TGTGCCAGCAGCACCTCAGCGGGAGGACCCTACGAGCAGTACTTC
. . TRBJ2-1 TRBV5-4 CASSLQGGDSNEQFF TGTGCCAGCAGCCTCCAAGGGGGAGACAGCAATGAGCAGTTCTTC
. TRBD2 TRBJ2-1 TRBV28 CASSPMRGTSNEQFF TGTGCCAGCAGCCCTATGAGGGGGACTAGCAATGAGCAGTTCTTC
. . TRBJ2-6 TRBV5-6 CASSSLVALSGANVLTF TGTGCCAGCAGCTCACTGGTGGCCCTCTCTGGGGCCAACGTCCTGACTTTC
few . TRBJ1-2 TRBV4-1 CASSPPGTGGYTF TGCGCCAGCAGCCCCCCTGGGACGGGGGGCTACACCTTC